A selection of T cell receptor beta chains follows, all from one sample in a study of OX40 agonist ivuxolimab in advanced cancers. Using immunoSEQ multiplex PCR, the repertoire was profiled, and TCRdb retains in-frame clones only, with some absent. This sample has roughly 80,000 clones, with about 82% found just once. Sequencing used CD4+ or CD8+ T cells sorted from blood, obtained in a trial of the OX40 agonist ivuxolimab. The receptors here all came from an adult with an advanced solid tumor such as melanoma, head and neck, liver or kidney cancer. Both conserved end residues are part of each CDR3. Each record gives: V gene, CDR3 protein.

>TRBV27
CASSFTGNTEAFF
>TRBV5-1
CASSLQAGNTDTQYF
>TRBV6-6
CATLRGEGTEAFF
>TRBV28
CASSLPDYGYTF
>TRBV6-6
CASSYRAPTPYNEQFF
>TRBV7-9
CASSSNRGFEKLFF
>TRBV2
CASIPGRERAFF
>TRBV29-1
CSVAPGHRNTEAFF
>TRBV6-5
CASSYTWTGDQPQHF
>TRBV7-9
CASQGAGGSNTQYF
>TRBV11-3
CASSLDLGTEAFF
>TRBV6-1
CATRGVRNQPQHF
>TRBV30
CAWSEQNNSPLHF
>TRBV6-6
CASTHGDRGHRGYTF
>TRBV7-2
CASSPTTTGSNNEQFF
>TRBV6-5
CASSYGGHSEAFF
>TRBV6-5
CASSYSWTGQETQYF
>TRBV5-6
CASSLRQGSFSGNTIYF
>TRBV4-1
CASSQAKGSSNEKLFF
>TRBV7-9
CASSFGSTGELFF
>TRBV13
CASSSGQLNTEAFF
>TRBV6-4
CASSALGTDTQYF
>TRBV6-5
CASSYRYEQYF
>TRBV6-5
CASRLDRNSGNTIYF
>TRBV7-9
CASSLKTRAGELFF
>TRBV19
CASSGSGRRYTGELFF
>TRBV4-1
CASSRQALINEKLFF
>TRBV6-4
CASSRQGGGEQYF
>TRBV7-8
CASSPEAGANTGELFF
>TRBV11-2
CASSSGKQQSRANVLTF
>TRBV9
CASSGRQLTDTQYF
>TRBV14
CASSRWFTEAFF
>TRBV6-1
CASSDGLAHRQETQYF
>TRBV19
CASSIFKRIAEAFF
>TRBV7-2
CASSPPGQIRQPQHF
>TRBV29-1
CSVDQGDGANVLTF
>TRBV11-2
CASSEQNTGELFF
>TRBV6-1
CASSEAKIPNNYGYTF
>TRBV7-6
CASSLSGGVNTEAFF
>TRBV5-4
CASSREGLGPYEQYF
>TRBV30
CAWSALLATQTQYF
>TRBV12-5
CASGSQGANYGYTF
>TRBV30
CAWRVLAEQYF
>TRBV7-7
CASSLGPPPDTQYF
>TRBV7-2
CASSTATRDRVRGYTF
>TRBV30
CAWSPRRRTSATNEKLFF
>TRBV7-2
CASSSSALSGANVLTF
>TRBV5-4
CASSSDRAAVQYF
>TRBV9
CASSVAGGDLGEQYF
>TRBV5-1
CASSLGGNTIYF
>TRBV7-6
CASSLERGLGAFF
>TRBV6-6
CASSETANTGELFF